What follows is one T cell receptor (beta chain) and its context. In germline, CDR1 is MGHRA, CDR2 YSYEKL. V was clipped by 4 bases and J by 3 bases; unmatched bases: 6. The CDR3 extends over 16 amino acids. The data are from a study of technical replicates of blood from a few donors. Sequencing was performed with immunoSEQ multiplex PCR; in TCRdb, only in-frame clones are kept and a portion is missing. The sample shows tens of thousands of clones, around 90% of them seen only once. The specimen was T cells isolated from PBMCs. The TCR was taken from a human donor in good health. The chain recombines TRBV4-1 with TRBJ2-1, with 10 bases lining up with TRBD1. In nucleotides, the CDR3 is TGCGCCAGCAGCCTCCAGGGGACAGGGGTCTACAATGAGCAGTTCTTC. Translation: CASSLQGTGVYNEQFF.